Each of the 8 T cell receptor beta chains below was sequenced from the same sample in a study of human T cells and chemical hapten exposure listed by TCRdb under 2021. The library was produced with RACE. Instrument used: NextSeq 500. TCRdb applied fastp at Q25 and MiXCR to the public reads, then kept only in-frame beta chains. Rows merge per CDR3 protein into single entries with the most common DNA and genes. The sample includes tens of thousands of distinct CDR3 sequences, with 11% observed a single time. Around 1.4% of the sample lies in the top ten. What the time point label conveys for this sample: patch test 2, 6 weeks after DPC sensitization. Explained via the paper, the treatment or condition label denotes: therapeutic diphenylcyclopropenone sensitization with weekly scalp DPC. Sequencing used whole blood, obtained in connection with sensitization to the hapten diphenylcyclopropenone (DPC). The receptors come from a young man with alopecia areata. Some clones in this sample may be carry-over from other donors' samples.

This clonotype came up many times. J is TRBJ2-2 and V is TRBV7-2; D not certain. V dropped 2 bases and J dropped 5 bases, with 15 bases sitting between them. Germline loops: CDR1 SGHTA, CDR2 FQGNSA. The CDR3 length is 16 residues. The CDR3 protein is CASSLINRPITGELFF. CDR3 bases: TGTGCCAGCAGCTTAATTAATCGGCCTATTACCGGGGAGCTGTTTTTT.

This clonotype was recorded many times. V and J are TRBV12-3 or TRBV12-4 and TRBJ1-1, with TRBD1 matching over 8 bases. The V segment lost 3 bases and the J segment 5 bases; nucleotides outside the gene matches: 5. The CDR3 runs to 14 residues. As DNA, the CDR3 is TGTGCCAGCAGTTTTCAGGGGGCGAATACTGAAGCTTTCTTT. Amino acid sequence: CASSFQGANTEAFF.

This clonotype showed up many times. The chain uses TRBV7-6 and TRBJ2-7, with TRBD2 as a possible D gene (7 bases). The CDR3 extends over 15 amino acids. CDR1 and CDR2 (germline): SGHVS, FNYEAQ. V gave up 5 bases and J gave up 2 bases, with 16 bases separating them. This CDR3 is CASSPRGALPYEQYV. CDR3 sequence (DNA): TGTGCCAGCAGCCCCCGGGGGGCCTTACCCTACGAGCAGTACGTC.

This clonotype appeared many times. V is TRBV18 and J is TRBJ2-3; D gene ambiguous. This CDR3 is 11 amino acids long. V lost 0 bases to trimming and J lost 8 bases, with 3 bases between them. Germline V lookup: CDR1 KGHSH, CDR2 LQKENI. This CDR3 is CASSPPGTQYF. The CDR3 DNA reads as TGTGCCAGCTCACCACCCGGTACGCAGTATTTT.

A few counts support this clonotype. The V gene is TRBV9, the J gene TRBJ2-5; D possibly corresponds to TRBD2 (6 bases). This CDR3 has 15 amino acids. V lost 0 bases to trimming and J lost 4 bases, with 13 bases between them. Germline-derived CDR1 and CDR2 are SGDLS and YYNGEE. The CDR3 is CASSVGGKEGETQYF. CDR3 coding DNA: TGTGCCAGCAGCGTAGGAGGAAAGGAGGGAGAGACCCAGTACTTC.

There are many counts of this clonotype. J is TRBJ2-5 and V is TRBV4-1; D is uncertain. CDR1 is MGHRA, CDR2 YSYEKL, per germline. V was trimmed by 1 base and J by 2 bases, leaving 8 bases between them. The CDR3 runs 14 residues. This CDR3 is CASSQGPLQETQYF. CDR3 nucleotides: TGCGCCAGCAGCCAAGGGCCGTTACAAGAGACCCAGTACTTC.

A few counts support this clonotype. This chain's CDR3 is CSVDREYNEQFF. In nucleotides, the CDR3 is TGCAGCGTCGACCGAGAGTACAATGAGCAGTTCTTC. The chain uses TRBV29-1 and TRBJ2-1; no firm D call. Germline-derived CDR1 and CDR2 are SQVTM and ANQGSEA. The V and J ends lost 6 bases and 4 bases respectively, with 10 bases between them. The CDR3 runs 12 residues.

This chain joins TRBV5-1 and TRBJ2-5, with TRBD1 as a possible D gene (5 bases). Between the trimmed V and J ends, which lost 7 bases and 3 bases, there was a span of 16 bases. The CDR3 extends over 14 amino acids. Germline assignment: CDR1 SGHRS and CDR2 YFSETQ. CDR3 sequence (DNA): TGCGCCAGCCTCCGCACAGGCATGGAAGAGACCCAGTACTTC. It yields the protein CASLRTGMEETQYF.